This T cell receptor beta chain was sequenced for a study of T cells after yellow fever vaccination. The wider study: Preparation of the low-cell-number fractions used SMART-Seq v4 Ultra Low Input. Notes on the study in general: Primary-vaccination clones mostly resurfaced post-booster (more than 95% CD4, 75% to 90% CD8). The secondary response was weaker, and its peak arrived faster, on day 5 versus 15.

Trimming stripped 4 bases from V and 3 bases from J, with 10 bases between. Germline CDR1 and CDR2: MNHEY and SVGAGI. The CDR3 extends over 13 amino acids. For TCR, cDNA came from 5'RACE template switching, which added a universal primer site and UMIs. Each CDR3 protein gets one entry after TCRdb re-called the 5' RACE reads with MiXCR. The profile shows 450,000 to 550,000 distinct CDR3 sequences, 15% to 20% of them singletons. Comments on this clonotype: Its target is not known.

The sequencing here drew on PBMCs, taken 15 days after the yellow fever booster vaccination. The sequence was obtained from a young man who received the YFV17D yellow fever vaccine. J is TRBJ2-7 and V is TRBV6-5; no clear D gene. CDR3 loop: CASSLGPVYEQYF. The CDR3 DNA is TGTGCCAGCAGTTTGGGTCCAGTCTACGAGCAGTACTTC.